Sequencing of this TCR beta chain was carried out in a study of blood T cell repertoires in COVID-19 (dated by TCRdb to about 2020). Notes on the research overall: Collaborator samples came from the United States, Italy and Spain and covered acute and convalescent phases of COVID-19. The prospective study material was composed of cDNA or gDNA derived from T cells, B-cell-depleted T cells, or PBMCs. A de-identified subject ID, COVID-19 status, age in years and sex were almost always included in the sample metadata. Samples were obtained from the ongoing ImmuneRACE study (first 160 participants) and from over 1,000 subjects provided by 6 global collaborators. The dataset comprised deeply sampled blood TCRbeta repertoires from subjects exposed to, actively infected with, or recovered from COVID-19. The repertoires were released in a freely available public database intended as a resource for research on the immune response to SARS-CoV-2. Where available, HLA class I and class II types were taken from metadata supplied by the sample provider and were not determined by assay-based typing. Results the study describes overall, beyond this receptor: The amount of clinical and demographic metadata varied by source and participant and was provided uncurated.

V sheds 7 bases and J sheds 11 bases, leaving 20 bases between their ends. The CDR3 spans 13 residues, from the cysteine through the phenylalanine. The CDR3 DNA has 39 bases and is translated from base 1. The collaborating institutions used their own protocols to collect whole blood in K2EDTA tubes. For TCRbeta analysis, collaborators shipped samples in one of three forms: frozen whole blood, isolated PBMCs, or DNA extracted from either of those sample types. Of note for this clone: There is no known antigen for this receptor. No much larger clone exists at a distance of one base, and base qualities are not known.

TCRbeta CDR3 regions were amplified from genomic DNA by means of the immunoSEQ Assay, a bias-controlled multiplex PCR. Under the source paper's analysis protocol: The number of nucleated cells in each sample was estimated from the amplification of reference gene primers within the assay. To quantify the absolute abundance of each unique TCRbeta CDR3 rearrangement, sequence reads were collapsed and filtered. For each sample, productive Simpson clonality was calculated as the square root of Simpson's diversity index across productive rearrangements. TCRdb took over this immuneACCESS table, retaining in-frame rearrangements with V and J assigned. Such tables are incomplete; in checked studies, under half of the missing clones stem from an unresolved V gene, and the remainder is unexplained. The V and J calls and clone size come from that table; D and trimming were worked out from the DNA. This sample is represented by over 150,000 clones; approximately 83% of them were singletons. 2.5% to 3.5% of the sample is held by the ten biggest clonotypes.

The sequenced sample consisted of peripheral blood. This TCR was recovered from a woman aged 55-70 years with acute or convalescent COVID-19. The sequence is built from TRBV12-3 or TRBV12-4 and TRBJ1-1; the D gene is perhaps TRBD1, on 6 matching bases. The CDR3 here reads CASTRGGHTMAFF. The sequence in DNA is TGTGCCAGCACCCGGGGGGGGCACACGATGGCTTTCTTT.